These 5 T cell receptor beta chains came from one sample sequenced in a study of blood T cell repertoires in COVID-19. Sequencing was performed with immunoSEQ multiplex PCR; in TCRdb, only in-frame clones are kept and a portion is missing. Here the sample spans just over 300,000 clones, roughly 87% being singletons. The specimen sequenced was peripheral blood. These receptors came from a man younger than 35 with active or convalescent COVID-19.

The chain recombines TRBV6-5 with TRBJ2-5; D is undetermined. V lost 7 bases to trimming and J lost 5 bases, with 17 bases between them. Germline CDR1 MNHEY, CDR2 SVGAGI. The length of the CDR3 is 14 residues. In DNA form, the CDR3 reads TGTGCCAGCACTCCGGGTCCCATGATCGAGACCCAGTACTTC. It encodes CASTPGPMIETQYF.

The V and J genes are TRBV28 and TRBJ2-5, with 9 bases fitting TRBD1. V gave up 1 base and J gave up 5 bases; unmatched junction bases: 11. Per the germline V gene, CDR1 is MDHEN and CDR2 is SYDVKM. The CDR3 has 17 residues. CDR3 in amino acids: CASSLLGQGSIVETQYF. The CDR3 nucleotides are TGTGCCAGCAGTTTATTGGGACAGGGTTCGATCGTGGAGACCCAGTACTTC.

This rearrangement joins TRBV12-3 or TRBV12-4 to TRBJ1-1; the D is unclear. V was clipped by 2 bases and J by 1 base, with 5 bases between them. CDR3 length: 13 residues. CDR3 residues: CASSLSENTEAFF. The CDR3 DNA reads as TGTGCCAGCAGTTTATCAGAGAACACTGAAGCTTTCTTT.

The gene calls are TRBV12-5 and TRBJ2-7; D possibly corresponds to TRBD1 (5 bases). V lost 1 base, J lost 4 bases, and 5 bases lay in between. The CDR3 loop spans 12 amino acids. Looked up from germline, CDR1 is LGHNT and CDR2 is FRNRAP. CDR3: CASGLAGYEQYF. The CDR3 DNA sequence: TGTGCTAGTGGTTTGGCAGGGTACGAGCAGTACTTC.

The rearrangement uses TRBV21-1 and TRBJ2-7; the table names TRBD1, a call not compared with the DNA. TRBV21-1 is an annotated pseudogene. The length of the CDR3 is 16 residues. The CDR3 coding sequence is TGTGCCAGCAGCATTTTCCCACAGGGCCTTAACTACGAGCAGTACTTC. Protein: CASSIFPQGLNYEQYF.